The 28 T cell receptor beta chains below were found in one sample sequenced in a study of cytotoxic CD8 clonotypes in ibrutinib-treated CLL. The data were produced by immunoSEQ multiplex PCR, yet TCRdb's version contains in-frame clones alone and is incomplete. The sample includes more than 200,000 clones, 70% of them seen just once. This specimen was PBMCs, taken after 24 months of ibrutinib treatment. The receptors come from a human donor with chronic lymphocytic leukemia.

The V gene is TRBV5-4, the J gene TRBJ2-5, with 8 bases fitting TRBD2. This CDR3 comprises 17 residues. The J segment lost 2 bases and the V segment lost 4 bases, leaving 13 bases of the junction unmatched. From germline, CDR1 is SGHNT and CDR2 YYREEE (reference sequence). In DNA, the CDR3 is TGTGCCAGCAGCCGGAGTCTCAGCGGGGGCCCTCAAGAGACCCAGTACTTC. Amino acid sequence: CASSRSLSGGPQETQYF.

The J gene is TRBJ1-3, the V gene TRBV7-2, with 7 bases aligning to TRBD1. Trimming removed 6 bases from V and 8 bases from J; junction bases left unmatched: 7. Germline assignment: CDR1 SGHTA and CDR2 FQGNSA. This CDR3 contains 13 residues. CDR3 in amino acids: CASSQQGVDTIYF. CDR3 nucleotide sequence: TGTGCCAGCAGTCAGCAGGGGGTGGACACCATATATTTT. The full variable domain, its missing parts supplied by reference TRBV7-2 and TRBJ1-3, is GAGVSQSPSNKVTEKGKDVELRCDPISGHTALYWYRQSLGQGLEFLIYFQGNSAPDKSGLPSDRFSAERTGGSVSTLTIQRTQQEDSAVYLCASSQQGVDTIYFGEGSWLTVV.

This chain connects TRBV28 to TRBJ1-2; D perhaps matches TRBD1 (5 bases). The V and J ends lost 4 bases and 4 bases respectively, with 16 bases between them. CDR3 length equals 15 residues. Looked up from germline, CDR1 is MDHEN and CDR2 is SYDVKM. The CDR3 region is CASSSPGTTPYGYTF. In DNA form, the CDR3 reads TGTGCCAGCAGTTCCCCCGGGACGACTCCCTATGGCTACACCTTC.

CDR3 in DNA: TGTGCCAGCAGTTACGAGAGGGCCTATTCAGATACGCAGTATTTT. It translates to CASSYERAYSDTQYF. V usage is TRBV6-5 and J usage is TRBJ2-3, with a tentative D call TRBD2 (5 bases). V shed 2 bases and J shed 4 bases, with 13 bases lying between them. The CDR3 is 15 residues long. Germline loops: CDR1 MNHEY, CDR2 SVGAGI.

This rearrangement joins TRBV7-9 to TRBJ2-5; possible D gene TRBD1, 5 bases. The length of the CDR3 is 14 residues. Germline assignment: CDR1 SEHNR and CDR2 FQNEAQ (reference sequence). V lost 5 bases, J lost 0 bases, and 10 bases lay in between. As DNA, the CDR3 is TGTGCCAGCAGCCATACAGGACACCAAGAGACCCAGTACTTC. Translation gives CASSHTGHQETQYF.

The V and J genes are TRBV7-8 and TRBJ2-7; 7 bases line up with TRBD1. With V trimmed by 4 bases and J by 4 bases, 10 bases remained unmatched. CDR3 length equals 15 residues. Per germline, CDR1 SGHVS and CDR2 FQNEAQ. CDR3 nucleotides: TGTGCCAGCAGCTCCGGACAGGATCGGGCTTACGAGCAGTACTTC. Translating gives CASSSGQDRAYEQYF.

The chain recombines TRBV4-1 with TRBJ2-1; perhaps D is TRBD1 or TRBD2 (7 bases each). The CDR3 is made up of 15 amino acids. CDR1 is MGHRA, CDR2 YSYEKL, per germline. Trimming took off 4 bases at V and 10 bases at J, with 20 bases between the two ends. The CDR3 nucleotides are TGCGCCAGCAGCCGTGGCAGGGGGGGAGAGGGGGAGCAGTTCTTC. This sequence encodes CASSRGRGGEGEQFF.

The V and J genes are TRBV6-5 and TRBJ2-7; a possible D gene is TRBD1 (6 bases). Germline V gene data show CDR1 as MNHEY and CDR2 as SVGAGI. V was trimmed by 2 bases and J by 3 bases, leaving 11 bases between them. CDR3 length: 14 amino acids. The CDR3 loop reads CASSYIGQHYEQYF. Written as DNA, the CDR3 is TGTGCCAGCAGTTACATCGGACAGCACTACGAGCAGTACTTC.

The V call is TRBV5-1, the J call TRBJ1-4; 7 bases line up with TRBD1. V lost 4 bases to trimming and J lost 3 bases; unmatched junction nucleotides: 3. The CDR3 totals 14 residues. Germline V lookup: CDR1 SGHRS, CDR2 YFSETQ. DNA for the CDR3: TGCGCCAGCAGCCCCGGACAGGCTAATGAAAAACTGTTTTTT. Translated: CASSPGQANEKLFF.

This clone was seen a few times. The chain joins TRBV5-1 to TRBJ1-4, with 9 nucleotides matching TRBD1. V gave up 3 bases and J gave up 7 bases; unmatched junction bases: 4. Germline V gene data show CDR1 as SGHRS and CDR2 as YFSETQ. The CDR3 has 14 residues. The CDR3 region is CASSWGQGGEKLFF. In nucleotides, the CDR3 is TGCGCCAGCAGCTGGGGACAGGGAGGTGAAAAACTGTTTTTT.

The gene calls are TRBV5-1 and TRBJ2-1, with D possibly TRBD2 on 6 matching bases. CDR3 length: 13 amino acids. Trimming pared 1 base from V and 10 bases from J, leaving 12 bases between. Per germline, CDR1 SGHRS and CDR2 YFSETQ. CDR3 bases: TGCGCCAGCAGCTTGTGGCTAGCGAGCGAGCAGTTCTTC. Translated, it gives CASSLWLASEQFF.

The chain recombines TRBV28 with TRBJ2-5, with D possibly TRBD1 on 6 matching bases. Germline lookup yields CDR1 MDHEN and CDR2 SYDVKM. V was shortened by 10 bases and J by 6 bases, with 18 bases between the two germline ends. The CDR3 is made up of 13 amino acids. CDR3 loop: CANATGEVKTQYF. CDR3 sequence (DNA): TGTGCCAATGCGACAGGTGAGGTAAAGACCCAGTACTTC.

The rearrangement links TRBV4-3 to TRBJ2-7; 9 bases line up with TRBD1. The length of the CDR3 is 15 residues. J gave up 3 bases and V 4 bases, and 7 bases lay outside the gene matches. CDR1 is LGHNA, CDR2 YSLEER, per germline. CDR3 protein: CASSRNRDRVYEQYF. The CDR3 coding sequence is TGCGCCAGCAGCCGAAACCGGGACAGGGTCTACGAGCAGTACTTC.

The chain joins TRBV5-1 to TRBJ2-2; possibly TRBD1 or TRBD2 for D (5 bases each). V lost 6 bases, J lost 2 bases, and 14 bases lay in between. From germline, CDR1 is SGHRS and CDR2 YFSETQ. The CDR3 has 15 residues. CDR3 protein: CASKRGTGNTGELFF. Written as DNA, the CDR3 is TGCGCCAGCAAACGAGGGACGGGTAACACCGGGGAGCTGTTTTTT.

The V gene is TRBV6-1, the J gene TRBJ1-2; D is unclear. This CDR3 is built from 12 residues. The V and J ends lost 3 bases and 8 bases respectively, with 10 bases between them. CDR1 and CDR2 (germline): MNHNS, SASEGT. CDR3 loop: CASSELRRGYTF. CDR3 sequence (DNA): TGTGCCAGCAGTGAGCTGCGGCGCGGCTACACCTTC.

This rearrangement joins TRBV7-9 to TRBJ1-1; 9 bases fit TRBD1. The CDR3 runs 16 residues. V trimming: 11 bases; J trimming: 0 bases; junction bases outside the gene matches: 13. Germline V lookup: CDR1 SEHNR, CDR2 FQNEAQ (reference sequence). This CDR3 is CAGSPGQGFMNTEAFF. CDR3 DNA: TGTGCCGGTTCCCCGGGACAGGGCTTCATGAACACTGAAGCTTTCTTT.

This rearrangement joins TRBV9 to TRBJ2-5; the match to TRBD1 covers 11 bases. The V gene's germline CDR1 is SGDLS and CDR2 YYNGEE. CDR3 size: 16 residues. Trimming removed 0 bases from V and 5 bases from J; junction bases left unmatched: 6. The CDR3 is CASSVEGTGGLETQYF. Written as DNA, the CDR3 is TGTGCCAGCAGCGTAGAGGGGACAGGGGGGCTGGAGACCCAGTACTTC.

The chain carries TRBV6-5 and TRBJ2-1, with TRBD2 matching 14 bases. Trimming at V came to 8 bases and at J to 8 bases, leaving 5 bases not matched to a gene. Germline V gene sequence: CDR1 MNHEY, CDR2 SVGAGI. The length of the CDR3 is 14 residues. The CDR3 bases are TGTGCCAGCGCCGGGACTAGCGGGAGCTATGAGCAGTTCTTC. Translated, it gives CASAGTSGSYEQFF.

This clone came up a few times. The chain links TRBV30 to TRBJ2-3, with unresolved D. The CDR3 sequence is 14 residues long. The germline V gene encodes CDR1 GTSNPN and CDR2 SVGIG (reference sequence). The germline V and J ends were trimmed by 2 bases and 4 bases, with 13 bases remaining between them. DNA for the CDR3: TGTGCCTGGAGTCGCGACCCTGGGGCAGATACGCAGTATTTT. It yields the protein CAWSRDPGADTQYF.

This clone was seen once. This rearrangement joins TRBV9 to TRBJ1-5; 8 nucleotides agree with TRBD1. With 4 bases clipped from V and 7 bases from J, the junction kept 4 bases outside the gene matches. Germline V CDR1 and CDR2: SGDLS, YYNGEE. The CDR3 is made up of 13 amino acids. The CDR3 DNA sequence: TGTGCCAGCAGCCCAGGGGGCGGGCAGCCCCAGCATTTT. Translated: CASSPGGGQPQHF.

A word on this clone: This same CDR3 is encoded by further DNA sequences in the sample. The chain joins TRBV5-1 to TRBJ1-1; D gene unclear. Germline lookup yields CDR1 SGHRS and CDR2 YFSETQ. CDR3 size: 13 residues. Deletions cut 0 bases from V and 1 base from J, with 4 bases between. CDR3 residues: CASSLAGNTEAFF. The CDR3, as DNA: TGCGCCAGCAGCTTGGCAGGGAACACTGAAGCTTTCTTT.

The chain carries TRBV19 and TRBJ1-2; no clear D gene. V gave up 7 bases and J gave up 5 bases, with 17 bases separating them. The CDR3 is made up of 14 amino acids. The germline V gene encodes CDR1 LNHDA and CDR2 SQIVND (reference sequence). This CDR3 reads CASTKAETAYGYTF. The CDR3 nucleotides read TGTGCCAGTACCAAGGCGGAGACTGCTTATGGCTACACCTTC.

J is TRBJ2-5 and V is TRBV11-2, with 7 nucleotides matching TRBD2. V dropped 4 bases and J dropped 3; count of bases not matched to a gene: 8. Germline CDR1 and CDR2: SGHAT and FQNNGV. The CDR3 is 15 amino acids. The CDR3 DNA is TGTGCCAGCAGCTCTTGGATAGCGGGCGAAGAGACCCAGTACTTC. It is translated as CASSSWIAGEETQYF.

This clone was picked up a small number of times. This chain connects TRBV29-1 to TRBJ1-4, with D possibly being TRBD1 (5 bases). The CDR3 is 10 amino acids. The germline V and J ends were trimmed by 7 bases and 6 bases, with 6 bases remaining between them. The germline gives CDR1 SQVTM, CDR2 ANQGSEA. This chain's CDR3 is CSGGDEKLFF. The CDR3 bases are TGCAGCGGGGGGGATGAAAAACTGTTTTTT.

This sequence joins TRBV4-2 and TRBJ2-7; D remains ambiguous. Germline V gene lookup returns CDR1 LGHNA and CDR2 YNFKEQ. Trimming removed 3 bases from V and 3 bases from J, with 9 bases in between. The CDR3 sequence is 13 residues long. This CDR3 is CASSHWQSYEQYF. For the CDR3, the DNA is TGTGCCAGCAGCCACTGGCAGAGCTACGAGCAGTACTTC.

The rearrangement joins TRBV4-1 to TRBJ2-5; TRBD1 or TRBD2 may be the D gene (5 bases each). Germline V gene lookup returns CDR1 MGHRA and CDR2 YSYEKL. The CDR3 length is 16 residues. V was shortened by 4 bases and J by 0 bases, with 15 bases between the two germline ends. This CDR3 reads CASSPEPGRHQETQYF. The CDR3 DNA reads as TGCGCCAGCAGCCCAGAACCGGGACGGCACCAAGAGACCCAGTACTTC.

The chain carries TRBV18 and TRBJ1-1; D perhaps matches TRBD1 (5 bases). Deletions cut 0 bases from V and 1 base from J, with 18 bases between. Germline values: CDR1 KGHSH, CDR2 LQKENI. CDR3 length equals 18 residues. The CDR3 spells CASSPPRAGFLGNTEAFF. Written as DNA, the CDR3 is TGTGCCAGCTCACCACCGAGGGCAGGGTTCCTGGGGAACACTGAAGCTTTCTTT.

This clone was counted between two and nine times. The chain uses TRBV4-3 and TRBJ2-6, with D unresolved. V gave up 0 bases and J gave up 0 bases, with 12 bases separating them. CDR1 and CDR2 from the germline V gene are LGHNA and YSLEER. The CDR3 is made up of 18 amino acids. In nucleotides, the CDR3 is TGCGCCAGCAGCCAAGATATTGGCAGCATCTCTGGGGCCAACGTCCTGACTTTC. Encoded protein: CASSQDIGSISGANVLTF.